The rows below give T cell receptor beta chains drawn from one sample of a study of cytomegalovirus exposure and HLA in healthy donors. Here immunoSEQ multiplex PCR was the method, and the copy in TCRdb shows in-frame clones only, minus some. The table includes over 150,000 clones, over 70% detected once. The sequencing sample was made of PBMCs. The receptors originated from a male donor in good health and CMV-seronegative. Each CDR3 is given with its conserved first and last residue. D genes are given only for firm matches. Not every row has a clone size; where given, it reads once, few, many or a size class.

cdr3_nt cdr3_aa j_call clone_size d_call v_call
TGTGCCAGCAGCTTAGTTGAGGCGACCGGGGAGCTGTTTTTT CASSLVEATGELFF TRBJ2-2 . . TRBV11-2
TGTGCCAGTAGTATATTGGACGGGGGAAGGACCCAGTACTTC CASSILDGGRTQYF TRBJ2-5 . . TRBV19
TGTGCCAGCAGCTTGGGACGTTCTAGGCTCGAGCAGTACTTC CASSLGRSRLEQYF TRBJ2-7 . . TRBV5-6
TGTGCCAGCAGTGGAGAAGGCAATCAGCCCCAGCATTTT CASSGEGNQPQHF TRBJ1-5 . . TRBV2
TGCGCCAGCAGCCAAGATCGGTCCAGCCCGGGCGAGCAGTACTTC CASSQDRSSPGEQYF TRBJ2-7 . . TRBV4-3
TGTGCCAGCAGCTTAGGTCTACCGGGACAGACCACAGATACGCAGTATTTT CASSLGLPGQTTDTQYF TRBJ2-3 . TRBD1 TRBV11-3
TGTGCCAGCAGCCCGGGACAGGGGGGTAATTCACCCCTCCACTTT CASSPGQGGNSPLHF TRBJ1-6 . TRBD1 TRBV6-1
TGTGCCAGCCTACAGGGGGCGAGTCAGCCCCAGCATTTT CASLQGASQPQHF TRBJ1-5 . TRBD1 TRBV2
TGTGCCAGTAGTTTCACTAGCGGGGGGACCTACAATGAGCAGTTCTTC CASSFTSGGTYNEQFF TRBJ2-1 . TRBD2 TRBV19
TGTGCCGGCAGTGTCCGACCAGCTACCGGGACAGCAAATCAGCCCCAGCATTTT CAGSVRPATGTANQPQHF TRBJ1-5 . TRBD1 TRBV2
TGCGCCAGCAGCGCGGACTCGGAAGGTCAGCCCCAGCATTTT CASSADSEGQPQHF TRBJ1-5 . . TRBV5-1
TGTGCCAGCAGCCCGAACATGAACACTGAAGCTTTCTTT CASSPNMNTEAFF TRBJ1-1 . . TRBV9
TGTGCCAGCGTCGCGGGGGTCCACTCTGGAAACACCATATATTTT CASVAGVHSGNTIYF TRBJ1-3 . . TRBV11-2
TGTGCCAGCAGCTCGGACAGGGGAAACACCATATATTTT CASSSDRGNTIYF TRBJ1-3 . TRBD1 TRBV7-2
TGTGCCAGCAGCCGACACCCGTCCTTAGCCAAAAACATTCAGTACTTC CASSRHPSLAKNIQYF TRBJ2-4 . . TRBV28
TGTGCCAGCTCACCCCCAGGGGTCCCGCTATATGGCTACACCTTC CASSPPGVPLYGYTF TRBJ1-2 . . TRBV18
TGCGCCAGCAGCCAAGATCTCGGGGGGGGTCGCGGCACTGAAGCTTTCTTT CASSQDLGGGRGTEAFF TRBJ1-1 . . TRBV4-3
TGTGCCAGCAGTGGGTACAGGAGCTCCTACGAGCAGTACTTC CASSGYRSSYEQYF TRBJ2-7 . . TRBV6-1
TGTGCCAGCAGCTTACGACTAGTGGGAGACTACAATGAGCAGTTCTTC CASSLRLVGDYNEQFF TRBJ2-1 . . TRBV7-3
TGTGCCAGCAGTTACCGGGCAGGGGGGAACTATGGCTACACCTTC CASSYRAGGNYGYTF TRBJ1-2 once TRBD1 TRBV6-5
TGTGCCAGCAGCCCCGGGACAGGGGTTACAGCCCTCCACTTT CASSPGTGVTALHF TRBJ1-6 . TRBD1 TRBV9
TGTGCCAGCAGTGATAGCGGGGGGCTCAAGAATGAGCAGTTCTTC CASSDSGGLKNEQFF TRBJ2-1 once TRBD2 TRBV28
TGCGCCAGTCCAGTGGGGACTAGCGAGTACAATGAGCAGTTCTTC CASPVGTSEYNEQFF TRBJ2-1 . TRBD2 TRBV10-1
TGTGCCAGCAACGGTCAGCCCCAGCATTTT CASNGQPQHF TRBJ1-5 . . TRBV6-9
TGTGCCAGCAGTTACTCGGGGCACTACGAGCAGTACTTC CASSYSGHYEQYF TRBJ2-7 . . TRBV6-5